Sequencing of this T cell receptor beta chain was carried out in a study of vaccination and CD4 T cells after COVID-19. Indicated treatment: 10-day PBMC culture with coronavirus spike peptide pools or control peptides (ViraFEST assay). A note on this clonotype: Its antigen is as yet unknown.

Germline CDR1 reads SGHTA; CDR2 reads FQGNSA. V gave up 4 bases and J gave up 0 bases, with 4 bases separating them. CDR3 size: 12 residues. Cultured CD4+ T-cell DNA underwent Oncomine TCR Beta short-read sequencing. TCRdb reanalysed the PCR reads using MiXCR and keeps one entry per CDR3 protein. This sample has some 19,000 distinct CDR3 sequences, with under 45% found just once. The V gene is TRBV7-2, the J gene TRBJ2-7; D unresolved. The sequenced sample was cultured CD4+ T cells from blood. This receptor was identified in a human donor with COVID-19. The CDR3 coding sequence is TGTGCCAGCAGCTACAACTCCTACGAGCAGTACTTC. This gives the protein CASSYNSYEQYF.